The sequence of this TCR beta chain was determined in a study of neurological immune-mediated disorders. Study-wide results and limits: Healthy controls had more TCR clonal expansion than multiple sclerosis, which showed the least, whereas HTLV-1-associated myelopathy showed the most. Grouping of repertoires by phylogeny put those of 18 of 34 multiple sclerosis patients into a single related-CDR3 cluster, a possible signature.

Germline assignment: CDR1 SGHVS and CDR2 FQNEAQ. V was cut by 5 bases and J by 6 bases, with 25 bases left in between. The CDR3 length is 18 residues. The sample holds many counts of this clonotype. Its antigen is as yet unknown. TCRdb reprocessed the 5' RACE reads with MiXCR, giving one entry per CDR3 protein. The sample lists 49,000 or so distinct CDR3 sequences; roughly 4% were seen once. The J gene is TRBJ2-2, the V gene TRBV7-8; tentatively, D is TRBD2 (5 bases). The sequenced material came from PBMCs. The origin of this receptor is a woman aged 55-70 years with multiple sclerosis. CDR3 region: CASSPTFYGGRRAGELFF. CDR3 nucleotides: TGTGCCAGCAGCCCGACCTTTTACGGTGGGAGAAGGGCCGGGGAGCTGTTTTTT.